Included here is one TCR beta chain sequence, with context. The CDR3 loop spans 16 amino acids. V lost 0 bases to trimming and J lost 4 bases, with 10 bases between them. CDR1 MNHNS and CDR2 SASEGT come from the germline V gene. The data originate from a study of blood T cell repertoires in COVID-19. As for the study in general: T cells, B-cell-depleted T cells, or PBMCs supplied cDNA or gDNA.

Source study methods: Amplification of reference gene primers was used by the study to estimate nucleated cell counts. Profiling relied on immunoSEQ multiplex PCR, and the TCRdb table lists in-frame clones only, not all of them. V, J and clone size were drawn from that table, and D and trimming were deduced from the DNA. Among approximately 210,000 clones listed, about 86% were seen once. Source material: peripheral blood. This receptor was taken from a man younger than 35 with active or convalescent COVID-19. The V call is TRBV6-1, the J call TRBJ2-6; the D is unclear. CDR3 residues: CASSEAAQAGANVLTF. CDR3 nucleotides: TGTGCCAGCAGTGAAGCTGCCCAGGCCGGGGCCAACGTCCTGACTTTC.